The 30 T cell receptor beta chains given below trace back to one sample, sequenced in a study of CD4 and CD8 cells across lung adenocarcinoma regions. TCRdb re-derived calls from the PCR reads in MiXCR, one entry per CDR3 protein. This repertoire shows approximately 24,000 distinct CDR3 sequences, 53% found once; its top ten account for under 50%. The sample consisted of CD8+ T cells from the center of a lung tumor. These receptors came from a male donor with lung adenocarcinoma. The CD4 and CD8 labels of this study may be unreliable.

Concerning this clonotype: Sequence at one end of the junction differs from germline and may be a read error. V gene TRBV10-1 combines with J gene TRBJ2-3; D is undetermined. Germline assignment: CDR1 WNHNN and CDR2 SYGVQD (reference sequence). The CDR3 spans 14 residues. The CDR3 region is CASSDRHAKDTQYF. The CDR3 bases are TGCGCCAGCAGTGACAGACATGCCAAAGATACTCAGTACTTT.

As to this clonotype: One junction end does not reproduce the germline sequence, and a read error may be involved. The CDR3 reads CASRGSGGGAPETQYF. The DNA for the CDR3 is TGTGCCAGCAGGGGATCCGGGGGCGGAGCCCCAGAGACGCAGTACTTC. The chain recombines TRBV6-1 with TRBJ2-5; TRBD1 or TRBD2 may be the D gene (6 bases each). The CDR3 spans 16 residues. CDR1 and CDR2 (germline): MNHNS, SASEGT.

The sample holds a few counts of this clonotype. The chain uses TRBV20-1 and TRBJ1-1; tentatively, D is TRBD1 (6 bases). Germline lookup yields CDR1 DFQATT and CDR2 SNEGSKA (reference sequence). Trimming took off 6 bases at V and 4 bases at J, with 15 bases between the two ends. There are 13 residues in the CDR3. This chain's CDR3 is CSAGKTGSTEAFF. In nucleotides, the CDR3 is TGCAGTGCCGGAAAAACAGGGAGCACTGAAGCTTTCTTT.

This clonotype was observed a few times. The junction shows a germline mismatch at one end, possibly a read error. This chain joins TRBV27 and TRBJ2-3; 8 nucleotides match TRBD1. Germline CDR1 reads MNHEY; CDR2 reads SMNVEV (reference sequence). The CDR3 contains 14 residues. CDR3 DNA sequence: TGTGCCGGCAGGGGGCTGGGAGCCAAAAATACGCAGTATTTC. Translated: CAGRGLGAKNTQYF.

This chain uses TRBV7-6 with TRBJ2-6; D gene ambiguous. Between the trimmed V and J ends, which lost 5 bases and 0 bases, there was a span of 8 bases. The CDR3 totals 15 residues. In germline, CDR1 is SGHVS, CDR2 FNYEAQ. The CDR3 coding sequence is TGTGCCAGCAGCCCTACACCCTCTGGGGCCAACGTCCTGACTTTC. Its translation: CASSPTPSGANVLTF.

The sample holds many counts of this clonotype. This chain links TRBV9 with TRBJ2-1; D perhaps matches TRBD2 (6 bases). Germline CDR1 and CDR2: SGDLS and YYNGEE. The CDR3 sequence is 17 residues long. Trimming shortened V by 0 bases and J by 2 bases, and 15 bases separated the two germline ends. This CDR3 reads CASSVEPASATYNEQFF. As DNA, the CDR3 is TGTGCCAGCAGCGTAGAACCCGCTAGCGCAACCTACAATGAGCAGTTCTTC.

Comment on this clonotype: A much larger clone differs by one base, so this may be a read error. The J gene is TRBJ2-5, the V gene TRBV7-7; 10 positions match TRBD2. Gene TRBJ2-1 matches the end of the DNA better, so the J call may be wrong. This CDR3 has 15 residues. Germline V gene lookup returns CDR1 SSHAT and CDR2 FNYEAQ (reference sequence). CDR3 DNA sequence: TGTGCTAGCAGCTTCGGACTAGCGGCAGAAGAGACCCAGTTCTTC. Protein product: CASSFGLAAEETQFF.

This clonotype was recorded at least ten times. J is TRBJ1-2 and V is TRBV7-8; D is unclear. The V gene lost 1 base and the J gene lost 2 bases, with 8 bases spanning the gap. CDR3 size: 14 residues. CDR1 SGHVS and CDR2 FQNEAQ come from the germline V gene. Here the CDR3 DNA reads TGTGCCAGCAGCTTAGGTCGTGGGAACTATGGCTACACCTTC. Amino acid sequence: CASSLGRGNYGYTF. The entire variable domain, with the rest obtained from reference TRBV7-8 and TRBJ1-2, is as follows: GAGVSQSPRYKVAKRGQDVALRCDPISGHVSLFWYQQALGQGPEFLTYFQNEAQLDKSGLPSDRFFAERPEGSVSTLKIQRTQQEDSAVYLCASSLGRGNYGYTFGSGTRLTVV.

This clonotype is labeled as medium-sized. A read error may account for a junction end that differs from germline. This sequence joins TRBV6-5 and TRBJ2-2; tentatively, D is TRBD2 (5 bases). Germline V lookup: CDR1 MNHEY, CDR2 SVGAGI. The CDR3 totals 12 residues. The CDR3: CASRTRTGELFF. CDR3 DNA: TGTGCCAGCAGGACAAGAACCGGGGAGCTATTTTTT.

This chain connects TRBV14 to TRBJ2-3; 7 bases match TRBD2. This CDR3 contains 18 residues. Germline loops: CDR1 SGHDN, CDR2 FVKESK. J lost 1 base, V lost 3 bases, and 13 bases had no gene match. CDR3 in DNA: TGTGCCAGCAGCCATCCCCGGGACTACACTCGCGGCACAGATACGCAGTATTTT. As protein: CASSHPRDYTRGTDTQYF. Full variable domain (rest looked up from reference TRBV14 and TRBJ2-3): EAGVTQFPSHSVIEKGQTVTLRCDPISGHDNLYWYRRVMGKEIKFLLHFVKESKQDESGMPNNRFLAERTGGTYSTLKVQPAELEDSGVYFCASSHPRDYTRGTDTQYFGPGTRLTVL.

The CDR3 here is CAGPGSRSQDTQYF. In DNA form, the CDR3 reads TGTGCGGGGCCAGGTAGCCGGAGTCAAGATACGCAGTATTTT. The V call is TRBV10-3, the J call TRBJ2-3; TRBD1 might be the D (5 bases). Germline V gives CDR1 ENHRY, CDR2 SYGVKD. The CDR3 extends over 14 amino acids.

This clonotype was seen many times. V and J are TRBV6-5 and TRBJ2-2; 8 positions match TRBD1. In germline, CDR1 is MNHEY, CDR2 SVGAGI. The trim removed 5 bases at V and 8 bases at J, leaving 4 bases unmatched. The CDR3 has 13 amino acids. The CDR3 nucleotides read TGTGCCAGCAGTCCAGGGGGCCCAGGGGAGCTGTTTTTT. Translated: CASSPGGPGELFF.

This clonotype was recorded at least ten times. The CDR3 DNA reads as TGTGCCAGCAGGCTTAGCGGGAGGCGAGCGGAGACCCAGTACTTC. Its protein is CASRLSGRRAETQYF. The rearrangement joins TRBV6-1 to TRBJ2-1, with 10 nucleotides matching TRBD2. Matching the DNA end better, TRBJ2-5 makes the J call doubtful. In germline, CDR1 is MNHNS, CDR2 SASEGT. This CDR3 comprises 15 residues.

Remarks on this clonotype: A much more abundant neighbour one base away suggests this may be a read error. The rearrangement joins TRBV10-1 to TRBJ2-2; D possibly corresponds to TRBD2 (5 bases). The CDR3 has 12 amino acids. Looked up from germline, CDR1 is WNHNN and CDR2 is SYGVQD (reference sequence). The CDR3 coding sequence is TGCGCCACAAGGGATTCCACCGGGGAGCTGTATTTT. As protein: CATRDSTGELYF.

This clonotype came up a few times. The chain recombines TRBV6-2 or TRBV6-3 with TRBJ2-1; TRBD2 matches 7 bases. The J call may not be correct, given that the DNA end is closer to TRBJ2-5. The CDR3 consists of 12 residues. CDR1 and CDR2 (germline): MNHEY, SVGEGT. The CDR3, as DNA: TGTGCCAGCGGCGGGAGCCGCGAGACCCAGTACTTC. Its protein product is CASGGSRETQYF.

Of note for this clonotype: At one end, the junction sequence differs from germline, possibly due to a read error. This chain uses TRBV12-3 or TRBV12-4 with TRBJ2-6, with TRBD1 matching over 7 bases. The CDR3 covers 15 residues. The CDR3 is CASGRQGPCANVLTF. CDR3 DNA sequence: TGTGCCAGCGGTCGACAGGGCCCGTGCGCCAACGTGCTGACCTTC.

V usage is TRBV27 and J usage is TRBJ2-3, with D perhaps matching TRBD1 (5 bases). The CDR3 spans 13 residues. V shed 5 bases and J shed 12 bases, with 18 bases lying between them. Germline assignment: CDR1 MNHEY and CDR2 SMNVEV (reference sequence). The DNA of the CDR3 is TGTGCCAGCAGTACACGACAGAAAGAGACCCAGTATTTT. Translation gives CASSTRQKETQYF.

In regard to this clonotype: One end of the junction fails to match germline, which may point to a read error. V and J are TRBV6-1 and TRBJ2-4; the match to TRBD2 covers 12 bases. This CDR3 is built from 19 residues. The germline CDR1 and CDR2 sequences are MNHNS and SASEGT. The CDR3 bases are TGTGCCAGCAGTGAAAAGCCTAGCGGGGGGGCCTGTTACAAAGACATTCAGTACTTC. Its translation: CASSEKPSGGACYKDIQYF.

In its sample, this clonotype is medium-sized (0.01 to 0.1%). The genes are TRBV4-1 and TRBJ2-1, with TRBD1 identical over 9 bases. CDR3 size: 14 residues. V lost 4 bases and J lost 9; bases outside the gene matches: 7. Germline V CDR1 and CDR2: MGHRA, YSYEKL. The CDR3 protein is CASSLGQGYGEQFF. The CDR3 DNA reads as TGCGCCAGCAGCCTGGGACAGGGCTACGGTGAGCAGTTCTTC.

This clonotype was counted ten times or more. The rearrangement uses TRBV6-1 and TRBJ2-3; perhaps TRBD1 as D (6 bases). Germline CDR1 reads MNHNS; CDR2 reads SASEGT. V was cut by 8 bases and J by 6 bases, with 24 bases left in between. CDR3 length: 16 amino acids. The CDR3 region has the DNA TGTGCCAGCTCCTCTACAGGGCGTTGGGTTGGGGATACGCAGTATTTT. Its translation: CASSSTGRWVGDTQYF.

The chain recombines TRBV6-1 with TRBJ2-1; the D is unclear. This CDR3 is built from 15 residues. Trimming left V 7 bases short and J 10 bases short, with 23 bases between. Germline CDR1 is MNHNS and CDR2 is SASEGT. The chain's CDR3 is CASINNDGSSYEQFF. CDR3 in DNA: TGTGCCAGCATCAATAACGACGGAAGCTCCTACGAGCAGTTCTTC.

A note on this clonotype: One junction end does not reproduce the germline sequence, and a read error may be involved. The chain recombines TRBV27 with TRBJ2-7; 12 bases line up with TRBD1. The CDR3 runs 19 residues. Germline V gene data show CDR1 as MNHEY and CDR2 as SMNVEV (reference sequence). In nucleotides, the CDR3 is TGTGCCAGCAGTTCCCCCGCGGGACAGGGGGCATCTGGGGCCTACGTGCAGTACTTC. It yields the protein CASSSPAGQGASGAYVQYF.

This clonotype came up once. One end of the junction varies from germline; a read error may be responsible. The V and J genes are TRBV6-1 and TRBJ2-4; perhaps TRBD1 as D (6 bases). CDR1 MNHNS and CDR2 SASEGT come from the germline V gene. The CDR3 spans 16 residues. For the CDR3, the DNA is TGTGCCAGCAGTGACCAGGGGCTGTGTGCCACAAACATGCAGTACTTC. Protein product: CASSDQGLCATNMQYF.

This chain connects TRBV6-1 to TRBJ1-2, with TRBD1 as a possible D gene (5 bases). V was pared by 6 bases and J by 4 bases, with 12 bases between. Looked up from germline, CDR1 is MNHNS and CDR2 is SASEGT. CDR3 length: 13 amino acids. The CDR3, as DNA: TGTGCCAGCAGCGAAAGAGGGGCCTATGGCTACACCTTC. Translating it yields CASSERGAYGYTF.

Regarding this clonotype: One end of the junction fails to match germline, which may point to a read error. J is TRBJ2-3 and V is TRBV6-1; D is uncertain. Germline loops: CDR1 MNHNS, CDR2 SASEGT. The CDR3 has 14 amino acids. The CDR3 protein is CGGTELCAKNMQYF. CDR3 DNA: TGTGGCGGCACGGAGCTGTGTGCCAAAAATATGCAGTATTTC.

The CDR3 region has the DNA TGTGCCAGCAGTTTATCCGCCGGGGGGACCCAGTACTTC. This encodes CASSLSAGGTQYF. The V and J genes are TRBV27 and TRBJ2-5; TRBD2 is a possible D gene (6 bases). This CDR3 region has 13 residues. Per the germline V gene, CDR1 is MNHEY and CDR2 is SMNVEV (reference sequence). Deletions cut 0 bases from V and 7 bases from J, with 9 bases between.

This chain connects TRBV6-1 to TRBJ2-2; either TRBD1 or TRBD2 may supply D (5 bases each). The V gene's germline CDR1 is MNHNS and CDR2 SASEGT. V was cut by 8 bases and J by 16 bases, with 20 bases left in between. This CDR3 comprises 12 residues. The CDR3 DNA sequence: TGTGCCAGCGGTAGGCTCACCGGGACGCAGTTTTTT. Protein sequence: CASGRLTGTQFF.

This chain joins TRBV6-1 and TRBJ2-1; D unresolved. V was trimmed by 5 bases and J by 3 bases, leaving 11 bases between them. This CDR3 is 14 amino acids long. CDR1 and CDR2 (germline): MNHNS, SASEGT. The chain's CDR3 is CASSPGIGYNEQFF. The CDR3 DNA is TGTGCCAGCAGTCCTGGGATCGGCTACAATGAGCAGTTCTTC.

The J gene is TRBJ2-5, the V gene TRBV10-2, with D possibly TRBD2 on 7 matching bases. The CDR3 is made up of 14 amino acids. The germline gives CDR1 WSHSY, CDR2 SAAADI. The CDR3 region is CAGRGGRAKKTQYF. The CDR3 DNA follows: TGCGCGGGGCGCGGGGGCCGTGCCAAAAAGACCCAGTACTTC.

In this sample, this clonotype turned up many times. V and J are TRBV27 and TRBJ2-7, with 9 bases aligning to TRBD2. The CDR3 loop spans 17 amino acids. After removal of 4 bases from V and 0 bases from J, the junction contained 10 bases not matched to a gene. Germline V lookup: CDR1 MNHEY, CDR2 SMNVEV (reference sequence). The CDR3 protein is CASSSHASGRSSYEQYF. The CDR3 region has the DNA TGTGCCAGCAGTTCACATGCAAGCGGGAGGAGCTCCTACGAGCAGTACTTC.